The 12 T cell receptor beta chains reported below all come from one sample, sequenced in a study of Ad26.COV2.S vaccination and SARS-CoV-2 variants. This table comes from immunoSEQ multiplex PCR, and its TCRdb copy is limited to in-frame clones, with some not included. This table has more than 350,000 clones, 75% to 95% appearing once. Treatment noted: roughly 18 received Ad26.COV2.S at low or high dose, single or two shots; several received placebo; per-sample allocation not given. The samples date from day 63 after the first vaccine or placebo injection. The sample consisted of peripheral blood, taken in a trial of Ad26.COV2.S vaccine versus placebo. The receptors come from a person between 18 and 60 years old who received the Ad26.COV2.S COVID-19 vaccine or a placebo.

V is TRBV5-4 and J is TRBJ2-2, with D possibly matching TRBD2 (6 bases). The CDR3 loop spans 14 amino acids. In germline, CDR1 is SGHNT, CDR2 YYREEE (reference sequence). V dropped 0 bases and J dropped 7 bases, with 10 bases sitting between them. The CDR3 nucleotides read TGTGCCAGCAGCTTGGGGACTAAGGTCGGGGAGCTGTTTTTT. Residues: CASSLGTKVGELFF.

The chain carries TRBV30 and TRBJ2-7; TRBD1 agrees at 7 bases. CDR1 is GTSNPN, CDR2 SVGIG, per germline (reference sequence). The CDR3 runs to 15 residues. V was pared by 2 bases and J by 1 base, with 8 bases of the junction left unmatched. Here the CDR3 reads CAWSPGTAASYEQYF. The CDR3 nucleotides are TGTGCCTGGAGTCCTGGGACAGCAGCTTCCTACGAGCAGTACTTC.

This chain joins TRBV11-2 and TRBJ2-1; 12 positions agree with TRBD2. The CDR3 covers 16 residues. Unmatched junction bases numbered 7, after V lost 0 bases and J lost 10 bases. Germline-derived CDR1 and CDR2 are SGHAT and FQNNGV. The CDR3 coding sequence is TGTGCCAGCAGCTTAGACGGACTAGCGGGACCGCTCGAGCAGTTCTTC. Translated, it gives CASSLDGLAGPLEQFF.

The chain is built from TRBV6-5 and TRBJ1-2, with no clear D. V was shortened by 0 bases and J by 1 base, with 12 bases between the two germline ends. CDR3 length: 16 residues. CDR1 and CDR2 (germline): MNHEY, SVGAGI. The CDR3, as DNA: TGTGCCAGCAGTTACTCGACCTCGGGATTTAACTATGGCTACACCTTC. It codes for CASSYSTSGFNYGYTF.

The chain combines TRBV10-3 with TRBJ1-2, with D perhaps TRBD1 (5 bases). The CDR3 runs to 13 residues. Germline V lookup: CDR1 ENHRY, CDR2 SYGVKD. The germline V and J ends were trimmed by 4 bases and 7 bases, with 13 bases remaining between them. For the CDR3, the DNA is TGTGCCATCAGTGGGGACCCCGGGGGTGGCTACACCTTC. Its protein product is CAISGDPGGGYTF.

CDR3 region: CASNAAGSTDTQYF. The DNA of the CDR3 is TGTGCCAGTAATGCGGCGGGATCCACAGATACGCAGTATTTT. This sequence joins TRBV19 and TRBJ2-3, with D tentatively TRBD2 (6 bases). The V and J ends lost 7 bases and 2 bases respectively, with 13 bases between them. CDR1 is LNHDA, CDR2 SQIVND, per germline (reference sequence). The length of the CDR3 is 14 residues.

The rearrangement links TRBV6-6 to TRBJ2-2, with D unclear. There are 14 residues in the CDR3. CDR1 and CDR2 (germline): MNHNY, SVGAGI (reference sequence). Trimming took off 6 bases at V and 6 bases at J, with 14 bases between the two ends. The CDR3 loop is CASRQQPPSGELFF. Here the CDR3 DNA reads TGTGCCAGCAGACAACAGCCCCCGTCCGGGGAGCTGTTTTTT.

V is TRBV30 and J is TRBJ2-3; 9 nucleotides match TRBD2. J lost 5 bases, V lost 0 bases, and 9 bases had no gene match. The CDR3 is made up of 16 amino acids. Germline V gene sequence: CDR1 GTSNPN, CDR2 SVGIG (reference sequence). The chain's CDR3 is CAWSVGASGIGDTQYF. The CDR3 bases are TGTGCCTGGAGTGTAGGGGCTAGCGGGATTGGAGATACGCAGTATTTT.

The V call is TRBV27, the J call TRBJ2-3, with D perhaps TRBD1 (6 bases). This CDR3 is 15 amino acids long. Between the trimmed V and J ends, which lost 5 bases and 0 bases, there was a span of 12 bases. The V gene's germline CDR1 is MNHEY and CDR2 SMNVEV (reference sequence). The CDR3 sequence is CASSPGTSSTDTQYF. In DNA form, the CDR3 reads TGTGCCAGCAGTCCCGGGACATCCAGCACAGATACGCAGTATTTT.

The chain recombines TRBV19 with TRBJ1-1; D uncertain. Germline values: CDR1 LNHDA, CDR2 SQIVND (reference sequence). V lost 6 bases and J 2 bases, leaving 16 bases between the germline ends. The CDR3 totals 15 residues. In nucleotides, the CDR3 is TGTGCCAGTAGCAAATCCCCATCGGGAAACACTGAAGCTTTCTTT. This sequence encodes CASSKSPSGNTEAFF.

This clone appeared a single time. The V call is TRBV30, the J call TRBJ1-6; D gene unclear. V lost 2 bases and J lost 5, with 10 bases in between. Germline-derived CDR1 and CDR2 are GTSNPN and SVGIG (reference sequence). The CDR3 runs to 14 residues. The CDR3 nucleotides read TGTGCCTGGAGTTCGGGAGGGCATAATTCACCCCTCCACTTT. Its translation: CAWSSGGHNSPLHF.

V is TRBV6-2 or TRBV6-3 and J is TRBJ2-1; 7 bases are shared with TRBD2. The junction had 10 bases not matched to a gene; V was cut back by 2 bases and J by 6 bases. The germline gives CDR1 MNHEY, CDR2 SVGEGT. The CDR3 sequence is 16 residues long. The CDR3 here is CASSYKVVGGFNEQFF. The CDR3 DNA is TGTGCCAGCAGTTACAAAGTCGTGGGAGGGTTCAATGAGCAGTTCTTC.